These 29 T cell receptor beta chains were sequenced from one sample in a study of PD-1 blockade in classical Hodgkin lymphoma. Each patient's relapse followed autologous stem cell transplantation, and brentuximab vedotin exposure varied. Magnetic depletion of unwanted cells isolated CD4+ T cells from thawed PBMCs. Some clones are missing from TCRdb's copy, which holds only in-frame ones; the method was immunoSEQ multiplex PCR. Here the sample spans 30,000 to 35,000 clones, roughly 90% being singletons. The sequencing used CD4+ T cells from blood, collected at baseline. Receptors originate from a human donor with classical Hodgkin lymphoma.

This chain connects TRBV6-1 to TRBJ2-7; 12 bases match TRBD2. With 4 bases clipped from V and 6 bases from J, the junction kept 7 bases outside the gene matches. CDR3 length: 15 amino acids. CDR1 and CDR2 (germline): MNHNS, SASEGT. CDR3 nucleotide sequence: TGTGCCAGCAGTGCCTCGACTAGCGGGAGCGGCGAGCAGTACTTC. Residues: CASSASTSGSGEQYF.

The rearrangement joins TRBV27 to TRBJ2-3; D not resolved. The CDR3 is 11 residues long. With 1 base removed from V and 6 bases from J, the gap between germline ends came to 2 bases. The V gene's germline CDR1 is MNHEY and CDR2 SMNVEV (reference sequence). As DNA, the CDR3 is TGTGCCAGCAGTTTATATGATACGCAGTATTTT. Translated, it gives CASSLYDTQYF.

The V and J genes are TRBV4-1 and TRBJ1-3; D unresolved. CDR1 MGHRA and CDR2 YSYEKL come from the germline V gene. V was trimmed by 3 bases and J by 0 bases, leaving 9 bases between them. CDR3 length: 15 residues. The CDR3 sequence: CASSQTVPSGNTIYF. CDR3 bases: TGCGCCAGCAGCCAGACCGTTCCCTCTGGAAACACCATATATTTT.

The CDR3 DNA reads TGTGCCAGCAGTAACGCAGAAGCTTTCTTT. This sequence encodes CASSNAEAFF. The chain joins TRBV28 to TRBJ1-1; no firm D call. Per germline, CDR1 MDHEN and CDR2 SYDVKM. The CDR3 has 10 amino acids. V was trimmed by 5 bases and J by 8 bases, leaving 6 bases between them. Complete variable domain (other parts from reference TRBV28 and TRBJ1-1): DVKVTQSSRYLVKRTGEKVFLECVQDMDHENMFWYRQDPGLGLRLIYFSYDVKMKEKGDIPEGYSVSREKKERFSLILESASTNQTSMYLCASSNAEAFFGQGTRLTVV.

The chain links TRBV27 to TRBJ2-7, with D possibly being TRBD1 (6 bases). Trimming left V 4 bases short and J 3 bases short, with 13 bases between. This CDR3 is 14 amino acids long. Germline V lookup: CDR1 MNHEY, CDR2 SMNVEV (reference sequence). The CDR3, as DNA: TGTGCCAGCAGTTCCCAGGGGAGAAACTACGAGCAGTACTTC. Translated, it gives CASSSQGRNYEQYF.

The chain carries TRBV5-1 and TRBJ2-1, with D tentatively TRBD1 (6 bases). V lost 5 bases, J lost 8 bases, and 17 bases lay in between. CDR3 length: 14 residues. CDR1 SGHRS and CDR2 YFSETQ come from the germline V gene. The chain's CDR3 is CASSLEDRRDEQFF. CDR3 nucleotides: TGCGCCAGCAGTCTCGAGGACAGACGCGATGAGCAGTTCTTC.

The chain uses TRBV6-1 and TRBJ1-5; tentatively, D is TRBD1 (5 bases). Germline CDR1 and CDR2: MNHNS and SASEGT. V was cut by 7 bases and J by 4 bases, with 14 bases left in between. The CDR3 has 14 residues. For the CDR3, the DNA is TGTGCCAGCACCATTGGGGCAGGGAATCAGCCCCAGCATTTT. Translated: CASTIGAGNQPQHF.

The V and J genes are TRBV13 and TRBJ1-4; D is unclear. The CDR3 has 16 residues. V dropped 0 bases and J dropped 3 bases, with 11 bases sitting between them. CDR1 is PRHDT, CDR2 FYEKMQ, per germline (reference sequence). CDR3 DNA: TGTGCCAGCAGCTTAGGTCATAGACGGGCTAATGAAAAACTGTTTTTT. It yields the protein CASSLGHRRANEKLFF. Looking up the rest from reference TRBV13 and TRBJ1-4 gives the full variable domain: AAGVIQSPRHLIKEKRETATLKCYPIPRHDTVYWYQQGPGQDPQFLISFYEKMQSDKGSIPDRFSAQQFSDYHSELNMSSLELGDSALYFCASSLGHRRANEKLFFGSGTQLSVL.

This clone was detected only a few times. This sequence joins TRBV18 and TRBJ1-5; TRBD1 might be the D (5 bases). CDR3 length: 15 residues. The germline V gene encodes CDR1 KGHSH and CDR2 LQKENI. The V gene lost 0 bases and the J gene lost 0 bases, with 6 bases spanning the gap. CDR3 sequence (DNA): TGTGCCAGCTCACCACCGACAGATAGCAATCAGCCCCAGCATTTT. This gives the protein CASSPPTDSNQPQHF.

V usage is TRBV1 and J usage is TRBJ2-1; the listed D gene, TRBD2, was not tested against the DNA. TRBV1 is designated a pseudogene. This CDR3 has 16 amino acids. CDR3 DNA: TGCACCAGCAGCCCCCGGACTAGCGGGAGAAGTAATGAGCAGTTCTTC. Amino acid sequence: CTSSPRTSGRSNEQFF.

This sequence joins TRBV7-3 and TRBJ2-3; no definite D call. V was trimmed by 1 base and J by 1 base, leaving 9 bases between them. The CDR3 sequence is 15 residues long. CDR1 is SGHTA and CDR2 is FQGTGA in the germline V gene. The CDR3 reads CASSLSGGRTDTQYF. In nucleotides, the CDR3 is TGTGCCAGCAGCTTAAGTGGCGGCCGCACAGATACGCAGTATTTT.

The chain combines TRBV6-5 with TRBJ2-5; possibly TRBD2 for D (5 bases). This CDR3 has 15 residues. V was clipped by 2 bases and J by 7 bases, with 17 bases between them. CDR1 is MNHEY, CDR2 SVGAGI, per germline. CDR3 DNA: TGTGCCAGCAGTTACAGAGAGCGGAATGGGGTGACCCAGTACTTC. Translating it yields CASSYRERNGVTQYF.

This clone was seen just once. The chain employs TRBV5-1 and TRBJ2-6, with D possibly matching TRBD1 (6 bases). Per the germline V gene, CDR1 is SGHRS and CDR2 is YFSETQ. This CDR3 is 13 amino acids long. Trimming cost V 6 bases and J 5 bases, with 9 bases left between them. CDR3 nucleotide sequence: TGCGCCAGCAACTGGGACAGGGCCAACGTCCTGACTTTC. It encodes CASNWDRANVLTF. The full variable domain, rest sourced from reference TRBV5-1 and TRBJ2-6, is KAGVTQTPRYLIKTRGQQVTLSCSPISGHRSVSWYQQTPGQGLQFLFEYFSETQRNKGNFPGRFSGRQFSNSRSEMNVSTLELGDSALYLCASNWDRANVLTFGAGSRLTVL.

The sample holds one count of this clone. The gene calls are TRBV5-1 and TRBJ2-7, with TRBD1 matching 9 bases. The ends lost 2 bases at V and 2 bases at J; junction bases unmatched: 5. In germline, CDR1 is SGHRS, CDR2 YFSETQ. CDR3 length: 15 residues. CDR3 DNA: TGCGCCAGCAGCTTAGGACAGGGGATCCCCTACGAGCAGTACTTC. Protein sequence: CASSLGQGIPYEQYF.

The V gene is TRBV7-8, the J gene TRBJ2-7; D remains unclear. The germline V and J ends were trimmed by 1 base and 0 bases, with 7 bases remaining between them. Per germline, CDR1 SGHVS and CDR2 FQNEAQ. The CDR3 is 14 residues long. The CDR3 sequence is CASSLVPGSYEQYF. CDR3 sequence (DNA): TGTGCCAGCAGCTTAGTTCCAGGCTCCTACGAGCAGTACTTC.

This sequence joins TRBV4-2 and TRBJ2-2, with D hard to call. The CDR3 covers 16 residues. V lost 1 base and J lost 0, with 9 bases in between. In germline, CDR1 is LGHNA, CDR2 YNFKEQ. CDR3 nucleotides: TGTGCCAGCAGCCAAGTGGCCGCCGCGAACACCGGGGAGCTGTTTTTT. Protein sequence: CASSQVAAANTGELFF.

CDR3 DNA: TGTGCCAGCAGCTTTAGGTTCGTGGAGACCCAGTACTTC. This codes for CASSFRFVETQYF. The chain carries TRBV11-1 and TRBJ2-5; D unclear. V lost 3 bases and J lost 5, with 10 bases in between. The germline V gene encodes CDR1 SGHAT and CDR2 FQDESV (reference sequence). CDR3 length: 13 residues. Using reference TRBV11-1 and TRBJ2-5 for the parts outside the CDR3, the full variable domain is EAEVAQSPRYKITEKSQAVAFWCDPISGHATLYWYRQILGQGPELLVQFQDESVVDDSQLPKDRFSAERLKGVDSTLKIQPAELGDSAMYLCASSFRFVETQYFGPGTRLLVL.

The chain recombines TRBV27 with TRBJ2-7, with 7 bases identical to TRBD1. V lost 4 bases and J lost 6; bases outside the gene matches: 12. The CDR3 is 15 amino acids. The germline V gene has CDR1 MNHEY and CDR2 SMNVEV (reference sequence). CDR3 region: CASSYPLTGWSEQYF. CDR3 sequence (DNA): TGTGCCAGCAGTTACCCGTTGACAGGGTGGAGCGAGCAGTACTTC.

This clone appeared a few times. CDR3 sequence (DNA): TGTGCCAGCAGTTTACCTCGCGTCGGGTATGGCTACACCTTC. It yields the protein CASSLPRVGYGYTF. J is TRBJ1-2 and V is TRBV28, with D unresolved. Germline V gene sequence: CDR1 MDHEN, CDR2 SYDVKM. The CDR3 is 14 residues long. Trimming shortened V by 2 bases and J by 5 bases, and 12 bases separated the two germline ends.

The rearrangement links TRBV6-5 to TRBJ2-1, with D hard to call. In germline, CDR1 is MNHEY, CDR2 SVGAGI. The CDR3 has 14 residues. The ends were cut back, 6 bases at V and 6 bases at J, with 15 bases in the middle. Here the CDR3 DNA reads TGTGCCAGCAGCCCACAAGACGGCTCCAATGAGCAGTTCTTC. It encodes CASSPQDGSNEQFF.

The rearrangement uses TRBV2 and TRBJ2-1; D not resolved. The CDR3 is 12 amino acids. Trimming took off 11 bases at V and 5 bases at J, with 13 bases between the two ends. Germline V gene lookup returns CDR1 SNHLY and CDR2 FYNNEI. The CDR3 is CACRPGNNEQFF. CDR3 DNA sequence: TGTGCCTGCCGACCTGGGAACAATGAGCAGTTCTTC.

This clone was counted a single time. This chain uses TRBV4-1 with TRBJ2-7, with TRBD1 identical over 9 bases. Trimming took 2 bases from V and 1 from J; bases not matched to a gene: 3. This CDR3 contains 15 residues. Germline V gene data show CDR1 as MGHRA and CDR2 as YSYEKL. CDR3 region: CASSQLGQGSYEQYF. For the CDR3, the DNA is TGCGCCAGCAGCCAACTCGGACAGGGGTCCTACGAGCAGTACTTC.

The J gene is TRBJ2-2, the V gene TRBV6-5; D is undetermined. Germline V gene sequence: CDR1 MNHEY, CDR2 SVGAGI. The ends were cut back, 2 bases at V and 8 bases at J, with 6 bases in the middle. The CDR3 runs 12 residues. This CDR3 is CASSYARGELFF. The CDR3 DNA reads as TGTGCCAGCAGTTACGCGAGAGGGGAGCTGTTTTTT.

The rearrangement links TRBV29-1 to TRBJ2-5; possible D gene TRBD1, 5 bases. In germline, CDR1 is SQVTM, CDR2 ANQGSEA. V was shortened by 4 bases and J by 3 bases, with 21 bases between the two germline ends. This CDR3 comprises 16 residues. The CDR3 here is CSVVQAGHIPEETQYF. The CDR3 DNA is TGCAGCGTTGTACAGGCAGGGCACATCCCAGAAGAGACCCAGTACTTC.

The rearrangement links TRBV5-1 to TRBJ2-2; 9 bases map to TRBD2. J was trimmed by 2 bases and V by 3 bases; bases with no gene match: 8. Germline lookup yields CDR1 SGHRS and CDR2 YFSETQ. The CDR3 length is 17 residues. The CDR3 DNA is TGCGCCAGCAGCTCACTAGTAGCGGGAGCCAACACCGGGGAGCTGTTTTTT. Its translation: CASSSLVAGANTGELFF.

The CDR3, as DNA: TGTGCCAGCAGTTCCCCGGGACAGGGGAAGCCTGAAGCTTTCTTT. It yields the protein CASSSPGQGKPEAFF. The V gene is TRBV6-5, the J gene TRBJ1-1; 10 nucleotides match TRBD1. Germline values: CDR1 MNHEY, CDR2 SVGAGI. Unmatched junction bases numbered 8, after V lost 4 bases and J lost 6 bases. The CDR3 consists of 15 residues.

The genes are TRBV10-2 and TRBJ2-7, with D perhaps TRBD2 (7 bases). Deletions cut 7 bases from V and 0 bases from J, with 16 bases between. Germline V gene lookup returns CDR1 WSHSY and CDR2 SAAADI. The CDR3 is 15 residues long. The CDR3 nucleotides read TGCGCCAGCACTCAATGGGGGGGCTTCTCCTACGAGCAGTACTTC. It codes for CASTQWGGFSYEQYF.

V and J are TRBV2 and TRBJ1-1, with D tentatively TRBD1 (6 bases). The CDR3 loop spans 13 amino acids. V was pared by 8 bases and J by 6 bases, with 16 bases between. Looked up from germline, CDR1 is SNHLY and CDR2 is FYNNEI. The CDR3 bases are TGTGCCAGCCGCGGGAACAGGGACGCTGAAGCTTTCTTT. It codes for CASRGNRDAEAFF.

The chain is built from TRBV6-5 and TRBJ1-1; D might be TRBD1 (5 bases). The CDR3 has 14 amino acids. The V and J ends lost 6 bases and 6 bases respectively, with 17 bases between them. Germline V gene lookup returns CDR1 MNHEY and CDR2 SVGAGI. This chain's CDR3 is CASRTTVNFAEAFF. In DNA form, the CDR3 reads TGTGCCAGCAGGACGACAGTAAATTTCGCTGAAGCTTTCTTT.